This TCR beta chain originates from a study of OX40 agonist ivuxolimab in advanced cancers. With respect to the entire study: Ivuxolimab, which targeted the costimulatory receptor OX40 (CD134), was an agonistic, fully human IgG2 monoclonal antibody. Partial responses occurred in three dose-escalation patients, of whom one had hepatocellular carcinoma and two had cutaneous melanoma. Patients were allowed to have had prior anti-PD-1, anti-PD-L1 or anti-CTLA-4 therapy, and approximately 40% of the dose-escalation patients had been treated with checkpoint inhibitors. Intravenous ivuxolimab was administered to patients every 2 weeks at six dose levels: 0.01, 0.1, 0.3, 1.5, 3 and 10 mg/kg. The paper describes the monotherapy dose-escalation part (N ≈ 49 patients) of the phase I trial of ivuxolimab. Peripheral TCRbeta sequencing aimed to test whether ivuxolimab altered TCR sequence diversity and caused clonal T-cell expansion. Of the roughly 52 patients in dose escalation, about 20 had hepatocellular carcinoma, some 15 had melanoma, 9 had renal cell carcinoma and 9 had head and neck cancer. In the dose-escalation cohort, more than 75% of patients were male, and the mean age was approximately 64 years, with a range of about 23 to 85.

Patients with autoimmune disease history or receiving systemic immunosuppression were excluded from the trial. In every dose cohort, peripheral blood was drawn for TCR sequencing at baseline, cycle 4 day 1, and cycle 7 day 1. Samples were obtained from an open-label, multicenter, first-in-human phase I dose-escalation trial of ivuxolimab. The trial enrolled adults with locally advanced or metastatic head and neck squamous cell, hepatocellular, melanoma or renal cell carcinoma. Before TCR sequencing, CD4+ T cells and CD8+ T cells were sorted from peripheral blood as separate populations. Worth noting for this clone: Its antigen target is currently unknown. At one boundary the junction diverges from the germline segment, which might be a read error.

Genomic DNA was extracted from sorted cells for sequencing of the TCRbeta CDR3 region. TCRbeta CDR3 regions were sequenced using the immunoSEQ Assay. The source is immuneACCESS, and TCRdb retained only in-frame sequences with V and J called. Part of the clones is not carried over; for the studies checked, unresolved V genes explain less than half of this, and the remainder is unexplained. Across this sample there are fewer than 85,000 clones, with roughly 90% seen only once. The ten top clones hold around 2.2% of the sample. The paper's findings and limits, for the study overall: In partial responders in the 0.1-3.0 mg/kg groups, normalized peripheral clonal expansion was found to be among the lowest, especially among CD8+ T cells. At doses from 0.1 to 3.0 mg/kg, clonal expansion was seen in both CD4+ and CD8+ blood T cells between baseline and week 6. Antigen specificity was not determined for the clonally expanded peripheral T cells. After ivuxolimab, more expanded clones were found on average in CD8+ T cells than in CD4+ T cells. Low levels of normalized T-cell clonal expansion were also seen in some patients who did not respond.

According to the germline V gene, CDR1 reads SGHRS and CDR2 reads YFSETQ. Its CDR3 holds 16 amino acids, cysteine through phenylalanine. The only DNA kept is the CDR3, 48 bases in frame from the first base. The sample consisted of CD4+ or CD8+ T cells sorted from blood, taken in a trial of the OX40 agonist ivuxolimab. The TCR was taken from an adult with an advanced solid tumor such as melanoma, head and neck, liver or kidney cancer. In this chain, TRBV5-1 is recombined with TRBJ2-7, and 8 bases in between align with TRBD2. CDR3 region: CASSQFLSSGSWERYF. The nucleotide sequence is TGCGCCAGCAGCCAATTTCTATCTAGCGGGTCTTGGGAGCGGTACTTC.